This TCR beta chain was captured by sequencing in a study of cytomegalovirus exposure and HLA in healthy donors. CDR1 MNHNS and CDR2 SASEGT come from the germline V gene. V lost 6 bases and J lost 5; bases outside the gene matches: 7. The CDR3 extends over 15 amino acids. This clone came up a few times. No antigen is known for it. Other DNA sequences within the sample encode an identical CDR3. Regarding the study as a whole: 164 TCR beta chains were listed as cytomegalovirus-associated. From TCR beta sequences, most subjects' HLA-A and HLA-B alleles were reportedly predicted accurately.

Healthy bone marrow donors made up the donors. The PCR employed 60 Vbeta primers together with 13 Jbeta primers. Sequencing used immunoSEQ multiplex PCR; TCRdb keeps in-frame clones, though not all of them. The data hold some 220,000 clones, with around four fifths observed a single time. The specimen was PBMCs. The chain is built from TRBV6-1 and TRBJ2-5; 12 nucleotides align to TRBD1. The receptor was isolated from a boy younger than 18 in good health and CMV-seronegative. The CDR3 DNA follows: TGTGCCAGCAGGGCCGGGACAGGGGGCCCGGAGACCCAGTACTTC. Residues: CASRAGTGGPETQYF.